This T cell receptor beta chain was recorded in a study of human T cells and chemical hapten exposure. Study-level background: It was small differences in pooled library volume that mainly caused per-sample TCR yields to vary. The study's findings and limits: No change in TCRs above 1 in 1000 frequency was produced by DPC sensitization.

TCRdb processed the 5' RACE reads anew with MiXCR; each CDR3 protein has one entry. The sample consists of 81,000 or so distinct CDR3 sequences, about 8.4% of them appearing once. Extraction of total RNA was performed on unfractionated whole blood. This clonotype has only a few counts. Its antigen remains unknown. The germline gives CDR1 MGHRA, CDR2 YSYEKL. The junction had 6 bases not matched to a gene; V was cut back by 4 bases and J by 3 bases. The CDR3 contains 15 residues. This sequence was found in a male donor in good health. V usage is TRBV4-1 and J usage is TRBJ2-3; 8 bases are shared with TRBD1. The CDR3 nucleotides read TGCGCCAGCAGCCCCTTGACAGGGGAGACAGATACGCAGTATTTT. The encoded protein is CASSPLTGETDTQYF.